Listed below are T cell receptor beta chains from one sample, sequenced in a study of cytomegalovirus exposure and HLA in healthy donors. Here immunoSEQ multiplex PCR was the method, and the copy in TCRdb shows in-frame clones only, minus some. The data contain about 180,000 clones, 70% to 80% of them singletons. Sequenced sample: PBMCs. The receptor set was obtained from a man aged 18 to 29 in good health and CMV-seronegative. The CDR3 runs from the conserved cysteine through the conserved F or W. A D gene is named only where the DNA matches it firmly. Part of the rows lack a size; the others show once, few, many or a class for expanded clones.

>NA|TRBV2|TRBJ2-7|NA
CASTFGQSYEQYF
TGTGCCAGCACCTTCGGACAGTCCTACGAGCAGTACTTC
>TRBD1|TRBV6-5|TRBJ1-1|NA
CASRKGGTVTEAFF
TGTGCCAGCAGGAAAGGGGGCACGGTGACTGAAGCTTTCTTT
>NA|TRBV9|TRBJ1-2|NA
CASSVRGGYSGYTF
TGTGCCAGCAGCGTAAGGGGGGGTTATTCTGGCTACACCTTC
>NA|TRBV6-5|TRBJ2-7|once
CASSRGGLGSYEQYF
TGTGCCAGCAGTCGTGGGGGACTCGGCTCCTACGAGCAGTACTTC
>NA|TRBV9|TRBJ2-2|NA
CASSVDSGTGELFF
TGTGCCAGCAGCGTAGACTCGGGCACCGGGGAGCTGTTTTTT
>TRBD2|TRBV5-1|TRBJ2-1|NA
CASSLSGGRRGNEQFF
TGCGCCAGCAGCTTGAGCGGGGGCCGCCGGGGGAATGAGCAGTTCTTC
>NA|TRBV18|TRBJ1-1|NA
CASSPPNGNTEAFF
TGTGCCAGCTCACCACCGAACGGGAACACTGAAGCTTTCTTT
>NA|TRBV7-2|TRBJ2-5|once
CASSLVLETQYF
TGTGCCAGCAGCTTAGTCTTGGAGACCCAGTACTTC
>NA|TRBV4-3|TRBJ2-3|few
CAARSREWGTDTQYF
TGCGCCGCCAGGTCCCGTGAGTGGGGCACAGATACGCAGTATTTT
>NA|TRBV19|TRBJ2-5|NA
CASSNVRANRETQYF
TGTGCCAGTAGTAATGTGCGGGCGAATCGAGAGACCCAGTACTTC
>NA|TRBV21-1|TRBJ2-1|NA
CARPNLASGLASEQFF
TGTGCCAGACCTAATTTAGCCTCGGGACTAGCGAGTGAGCAGTTCTTC
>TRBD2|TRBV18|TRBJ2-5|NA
CASSPVQAGETQYF
TGTGCCAGCTCACCTGTACAAGCGGGGGAGACCCAGTACTTC
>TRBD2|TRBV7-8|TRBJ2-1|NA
CASSPTLAGQYNEQFF
TGTGCCAGCAGCCCAACTCTAGCGGGACAGTACAATGAGCAGTTCTTC
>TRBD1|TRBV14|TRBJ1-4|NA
CASSQGTGGEKLFF
TGTGCCAGCAGCCAAGGGACAGGGGGTGAAAAACTGTTTTTT
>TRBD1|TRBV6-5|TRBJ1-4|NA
CASGLDRRNEKLFF
TGTGCCAGCGGCCTGGACAGGCGTAATGAAAAACTGTTTTTT
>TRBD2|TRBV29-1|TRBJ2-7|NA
CSVEMSSDGTSVYEQYF
TGCAGCGTTGAAATGAGTTCGGATGGGACTAGCGTCTACGAGCAGTACTTC
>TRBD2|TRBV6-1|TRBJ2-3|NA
CASSASGRWSTDTQYF
TGTGCCAGCAGTGCTAGCGGGAGATGGAGCACAGATACGCAGTATTTT
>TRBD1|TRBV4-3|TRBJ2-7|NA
CASSHNRDRAHEQYF
TGCGCCAGCAGCCATAACCGGGACAGGGCCCACGAGCAGTACTTC
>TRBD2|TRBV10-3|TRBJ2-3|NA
CAISETSGGIDTQYF
TGTGCCATCAGTGAGACTAGCGGGGGGATAGATACGCAGTATTTT
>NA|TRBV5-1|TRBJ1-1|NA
CASRSSGIKNTEAFF
TGCGCCAGCAGGTCTTCGGGGATCAAGAACACTGAAGCTTTCTTT
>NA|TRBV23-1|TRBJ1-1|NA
CASSQFRRQPRNTEAFF
TGCGCCAGCAGTCAATTTAGACGACAACCCAGGAACACTGAAGCTTTCTTT
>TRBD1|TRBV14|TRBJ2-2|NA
CASSQFQGVDTGELFF
TGTGCCAGCAGCCAATTCCAGGGGGTAGACACCGGGGAGCTGTTTTTT
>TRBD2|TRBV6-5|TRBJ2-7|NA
CASSNHGGGYEQYF
TGTGCCAGCAGTAACCACGGGGGGGGTTACGAGCAGTACTTC
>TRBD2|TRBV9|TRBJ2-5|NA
CASSLSGVETQYF
TGTGCCAGCAGCCTTAGCGGGGTTGAGACCCAGTACTTC
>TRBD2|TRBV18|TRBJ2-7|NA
CASSPGRDSNEQYF
TGTGCCAGCTCACCAGGGAGGGACTCCAACGAGCAGTACTTC
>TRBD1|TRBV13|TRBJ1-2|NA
CASSRNPYGTGEGYTF
TGTGCCAGCAGCCGAAACCCTTATGGGACAGGGGAGGGCTACACCTTC
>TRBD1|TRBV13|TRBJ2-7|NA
CASSLGQGAGEQYF
TGTGCCAGCAGCCTGGGACAGGGGGCTGGCGAGCAGTACTTC
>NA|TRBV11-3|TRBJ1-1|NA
CASRLRERDTEAFF
TGTGCCAGCAGACTCAGGGAAAGGGACACTGAAGCTTTCTTT
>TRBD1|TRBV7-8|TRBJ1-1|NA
CASSSTLGQGGNTEAFF
TGTGCCAGCAGCTCTACACTCGGACAGGGGGGGAACACTGAAGCTTTCTTT
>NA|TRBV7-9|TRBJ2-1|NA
CASRSFQGRVYNEQFF
TGTGCCAGCAGGTCATTTCAGGGTAGAGTCTACAATGAGCAGTTCTTC
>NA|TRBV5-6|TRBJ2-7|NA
CASSFGEPATYEQYF
TGTGCCAGCAGCTTCGGGGAACCAGCGACCTACGAGCAGTACTTC
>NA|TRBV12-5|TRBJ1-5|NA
CASVNNIRGSYQPQHF
TGTGCTAGTGTCAACAACATCAGGGGCAGTTATCAGCCCCAGCATTTT
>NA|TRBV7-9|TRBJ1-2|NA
CASSLFNYGYTF
TGTGCCAGCAGCCTATTTAACTATGGCTACACCTTC
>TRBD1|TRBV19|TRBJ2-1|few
CASSTRTGTTHNEQFF
TGTGCCAGTAGTACCCGGACAGGGACAACACACAATGAGCAGTTCTTC
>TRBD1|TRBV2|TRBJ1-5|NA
CATQRDRVRGNQPQHF
TGTGCCACCCAGCGGGACAGGGTAAGGGGCAATCAGCCCCAGCATTTT
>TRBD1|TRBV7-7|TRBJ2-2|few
CASSLTGVTGELFF
TGTGCTAGCAGTTTGACAGGGGTCACCGGGGAGCTGTTTTTT
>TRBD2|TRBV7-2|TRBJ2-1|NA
CASSLAGEYNEQFF
TGTGCCAGCAGTCTAGCGGGGGAGTACAATGAGCAGTTCTTC
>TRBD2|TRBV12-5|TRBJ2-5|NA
CASAPIGGAVETQYF
TGTGCTAGTGCCCCTATCGGGGGGGCCGTGGAGACCCAGTACTTC
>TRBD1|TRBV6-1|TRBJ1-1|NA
CAISHGTEMNTEAFF
TGTGCCATCAGTCACGGGACAGAGATGAACACTGAAGCTTTCTTT
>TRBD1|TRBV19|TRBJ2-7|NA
CASSKSSGQDRIYEQYF
TGTGCCAGTAGTAAATCCTCCGGACAGGACAGGATCTACGAGCAGTACTTC
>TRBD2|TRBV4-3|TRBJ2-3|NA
CASSQELAGGQNTQYF
TGCGCCAGCAGCCAAGAGTTAGCGGGGGGGCAAAATACGCAGTATTTT
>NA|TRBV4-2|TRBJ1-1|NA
CASSPSEREPEAFF
TGTGCCAGCAGCCCGTCGGAGAGGGAACCTGAAGCTTTCTTT
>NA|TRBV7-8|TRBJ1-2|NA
CASSLVSGQGYGYTF
TGTGCCAGCAGCTTAGTCAGTGGCCAGGGTTATGGCTACACCTTC
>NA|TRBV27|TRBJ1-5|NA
CASSLEGGQPQHF
TGTGCCAGCAGTTTGGAGGGAGGGCAGCCCCAGCATTTT
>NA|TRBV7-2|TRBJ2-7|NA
CASSLGPGILSYEQYF
TGTGCCAGCAGCTTAGGGCCCGGGATCCTCTCCTACGAGCAGTACTTC
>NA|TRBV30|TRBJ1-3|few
CAWSWAAARNTIYF
TGTGCCTGGAGTTGGGCTGCCGCGAGAAACACCATATATTTT
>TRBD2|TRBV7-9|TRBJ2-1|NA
CASSRGGAYNEQFF
TGTGCCAGCAGTCGGGGAGGGGCCTACAATGAGCAGTTCTTC
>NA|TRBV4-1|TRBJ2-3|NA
CASSQPRLSGGKTDTQYF
TGCGCCAGCAGCCAACCGCGACTAAGCGGCGGGAAGACAGATACGCAGTATTTT
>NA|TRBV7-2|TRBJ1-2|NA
CASSLGGGNYGYTF
TGTGCCAGCAGCTTAGGCGGCGGAAACTATGGCTACACCTTC
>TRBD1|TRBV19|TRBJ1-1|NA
CASILGWDRGPNTEAFF
TGTGCCAGTATCTTGGGTTGGGACAGGGGGCCGAACACTGAAGCTTTCTTT
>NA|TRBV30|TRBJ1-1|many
CAWSALPRVTAFF
TGTGCCTGGAGTGCCCTTCCGAGAGTCACAGCTTTCTTT
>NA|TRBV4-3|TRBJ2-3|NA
CASSQQGVPTDTQYF
TGCGCCAGCAGCCAGCAGGGCGTACCGACAGATACGCAGTATTTT